The clone carrying this TCR beta chain has a handful of counts. This specimen comes from a study of blood T cell repertoires in COVID-19. This table comes from immunoSEQ multiplex PCR, and its TCRdb copy is limited to in-frame clones, with some not included. The sample has about 130,000 clones, about four fifths seen once. Deletions cut 4 bases from V and 13 bases from J, with 25 bases between. This CDR3 is 15 amino acids long. Germline CDR1 is SGHTA and CDR2 is FQGNSA. Sequences were obtained from PBMCs or T cells enriched from blood (not recorded which). The chain is built from TRBV7-2 and TRBJ1-2, with TRBD1 as a possible D gene (6 bases). The clonotype originates from a man younger than 40 who had recovered from COVID-19. CDR3 DNA: TGTGCCAGCAGCTCCCTCGCAGGGGATTATGATGGGTGCACCTTC. Protein: CASSSLAGDYDGCTF. Complete variable domain (other parts from reference TRBV7-2 and TRBJ1-2): GAGVSQSPSNKVTEKGKDVELRCDPISGHTALYWYRQSLGQGLEFLIYFQGNSAPDKSGLPSDRFSAERTGGSVSTLTIQRTQQEDSAVYLCASSSLAGDYDGCTFGSGTRLTVV.